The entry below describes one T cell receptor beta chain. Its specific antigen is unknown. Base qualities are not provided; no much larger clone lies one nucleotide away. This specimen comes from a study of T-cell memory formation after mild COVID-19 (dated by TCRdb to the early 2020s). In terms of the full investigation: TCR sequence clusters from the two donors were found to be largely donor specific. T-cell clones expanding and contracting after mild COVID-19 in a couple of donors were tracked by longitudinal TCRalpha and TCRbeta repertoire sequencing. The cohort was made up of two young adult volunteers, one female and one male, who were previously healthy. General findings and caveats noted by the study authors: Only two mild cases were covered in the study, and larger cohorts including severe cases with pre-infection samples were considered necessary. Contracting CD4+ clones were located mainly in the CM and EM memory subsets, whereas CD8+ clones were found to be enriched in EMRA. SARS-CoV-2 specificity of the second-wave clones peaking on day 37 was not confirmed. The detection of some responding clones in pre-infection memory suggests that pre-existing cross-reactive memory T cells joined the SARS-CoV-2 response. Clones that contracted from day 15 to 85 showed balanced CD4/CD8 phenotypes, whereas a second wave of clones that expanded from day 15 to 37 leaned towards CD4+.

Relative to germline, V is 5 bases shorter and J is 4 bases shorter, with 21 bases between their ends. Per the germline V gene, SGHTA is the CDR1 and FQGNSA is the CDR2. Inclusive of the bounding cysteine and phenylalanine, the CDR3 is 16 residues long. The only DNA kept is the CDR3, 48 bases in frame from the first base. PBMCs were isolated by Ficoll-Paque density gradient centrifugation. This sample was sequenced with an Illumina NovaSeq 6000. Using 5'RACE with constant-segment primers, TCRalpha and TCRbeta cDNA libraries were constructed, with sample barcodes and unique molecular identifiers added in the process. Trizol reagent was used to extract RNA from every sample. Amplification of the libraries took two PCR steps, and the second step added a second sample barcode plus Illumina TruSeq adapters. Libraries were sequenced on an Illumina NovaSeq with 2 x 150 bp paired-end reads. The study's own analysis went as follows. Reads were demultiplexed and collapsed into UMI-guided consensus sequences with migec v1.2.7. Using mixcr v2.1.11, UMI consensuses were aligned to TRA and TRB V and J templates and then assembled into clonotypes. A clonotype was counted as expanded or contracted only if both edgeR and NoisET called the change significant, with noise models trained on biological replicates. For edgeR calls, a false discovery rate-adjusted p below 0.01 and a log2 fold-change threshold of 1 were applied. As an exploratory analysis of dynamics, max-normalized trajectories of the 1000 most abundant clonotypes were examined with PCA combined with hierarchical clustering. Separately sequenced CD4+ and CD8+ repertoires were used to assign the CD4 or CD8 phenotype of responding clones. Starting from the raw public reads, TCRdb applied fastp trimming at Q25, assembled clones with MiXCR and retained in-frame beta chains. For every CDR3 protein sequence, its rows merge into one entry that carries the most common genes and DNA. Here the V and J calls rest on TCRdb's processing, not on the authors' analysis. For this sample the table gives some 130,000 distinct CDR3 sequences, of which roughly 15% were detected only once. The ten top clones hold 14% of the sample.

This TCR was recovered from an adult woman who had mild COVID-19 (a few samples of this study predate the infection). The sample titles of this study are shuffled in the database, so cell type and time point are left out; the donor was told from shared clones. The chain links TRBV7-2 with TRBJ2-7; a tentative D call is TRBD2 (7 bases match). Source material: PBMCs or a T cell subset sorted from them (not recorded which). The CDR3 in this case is CASSRRGGLFSYEQYF. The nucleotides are TGTGCCAGCAGCCGGAGGGGGGGACTCTTTTCTTACGAGCAGTACTTC.